Included here is one TCR beta chain sequence, with context. This clone was seen a single time. The antigen this receptor binds is unknown. There are no base qualities to consult, and no much larger clone falls within one base. The immunoSEQ Assay, a bias-controlled multiplex PCR, was used to amplify TCRbeta CDR3 regions from genomic DNA. Per the authors' processing: Nucleated cell counts per sample were estimated from amplification of reference gene primers within the assay. To quantify the absolute abundance of each unique TCRbeta CDR3 rearrangement, sequence reads were collapsed and filtered. For each sample, productive Simpson clonality was calculated as the square root of Simpson's diversity index over productive rearrangements. This immuneACCESS table, as held by TCRdb, lists in-frame sequences with V and J called but not all clones. Of the missing ones, under half trace to an unresolved V gene in checked studies; the others have no known cause. That table furnishes V, J and clone size, whereas the DNA furnished D and trimming. The sample table lists some 47,000 clones, about nine tenths of them with a count of one. The top ten clones comprise over 20% of the sample.

This sample is part of a study of blood T cell repertoires in COVID-19 (dated by TCRdb to 2019 to 2021). Study-level background: Collaborator samples came from the United States, Italy and Spain and covered acute and convalescent phases of COVID-19. The material from the prospective study consisted of cDNA or gDNA derived from T cells, B-cell-depleted T cells, or PBMCs. Subjects who had been exposed to COVID-19, were actively infected with it, or had recovered from it provided the deeply sampled blood TCRbeta repertoires that made up the dataset. The repertoires were made available in a free public database intended to serve as a resource for research on the immune response to SARS-CoV-2. Samples came from the ongoing ImmuneRACE study (first 160 participants) plus 1,254 subjects from 6 global collaborators. Nearly every sample came with metadata listing a de-identified subject ID, COVID-19 status, age in years and sex. HLA class I and class II types, where available, came from metadata supplied by the sample provider rather than from assay-based typing.

The CDR3 runs 15 residues from the cysteine to the phenylalanine. Here the CDR3 DNA is all that survives: 45 bases in frame from base 1. CDR1 and CDR2, per the germline V gene, are SGHNT and YENEEA. V lost 0 bases and J lost 3 bases; the stretch between them is 12 bases long. Whole blood was collected in K2EDTA tubes by collaborating institutions according to the institutions' own protocols. Collaborator samples were shipped for TCRbeta analysis as frozen whole blood, isolated PBMCs, or DNA extracted from either sample type. Study-wide conclusions, independent of this receptor: How much clinical and demographic metadata was included differed by source and by participant, and the metadata was provided uncurated.

The chain couples TRBV11-3 to TRBJ2-7; the D gene is perhaps TRBD1, on 6 matching bases. Sequenced input: peripheral blood. The clonotype originates from a woman aged 80 or older in a cohort sampled during active or convalescent COVID-19. This receptor carries the CDR3 CASSLDSGQNYEQYF. The sequenced DNA: TGTGCCAGCAGCTTAGACTCCGGACAGAACTACGAGCAGTACTTC.